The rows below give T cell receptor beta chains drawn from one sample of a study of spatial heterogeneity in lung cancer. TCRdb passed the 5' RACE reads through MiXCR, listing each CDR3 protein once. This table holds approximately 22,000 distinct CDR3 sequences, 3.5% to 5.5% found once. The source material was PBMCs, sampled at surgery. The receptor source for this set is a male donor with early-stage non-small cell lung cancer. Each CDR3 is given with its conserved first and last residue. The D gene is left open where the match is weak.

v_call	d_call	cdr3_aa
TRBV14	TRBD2	CASSQAGGFAEQYF
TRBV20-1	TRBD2	CSARASSGRPRQFF
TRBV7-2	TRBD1	CASSLAGGQYLGYTF
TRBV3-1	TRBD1	CASSLRQGTEPQHF
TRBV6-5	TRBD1	CASSRGTGSSGANVLTF
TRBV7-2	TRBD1	CASSFRQGGTEAFF
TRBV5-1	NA	CASSLTNTGELFF
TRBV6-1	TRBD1	CASRSRDRGIYEQYF
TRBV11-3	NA	CASRPGPQETQYF
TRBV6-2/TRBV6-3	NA	CASSYSQERRETQYF
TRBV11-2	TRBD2	CASSGAGGRTDTQYF
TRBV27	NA	CASSLNGSPLHF
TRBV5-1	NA	CASSLRQPPYEQYF
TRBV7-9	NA	CASSTSSYNEQFF
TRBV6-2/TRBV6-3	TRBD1	CASSWTGVGNQLQHF
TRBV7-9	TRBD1	CASSLAGSGGSPLHF
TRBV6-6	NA	CASSYSTVSTDTQYF
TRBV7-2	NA	CASSQTGIQYNEQFF
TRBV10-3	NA	CAISGVFTYEQYF
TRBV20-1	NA	CSARKGAGGNTIYF
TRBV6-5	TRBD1	CASRPGGTGVNEQFF
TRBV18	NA	CASSEHPAPETQYF
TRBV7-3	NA	CASSLGTGELFF
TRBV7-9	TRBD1	CASSLQGAGYGYTF
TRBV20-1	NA	CSATDELAGNQPQHF
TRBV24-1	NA	CATSTPSGGVETQYF
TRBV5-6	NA	CASSFTVSYEQYF
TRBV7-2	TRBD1	CASSTSGGNEQFF
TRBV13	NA	CASSLLQAGGVYGYTF
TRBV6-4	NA	CASSKGQGNTGELFF
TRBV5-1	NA	CASSFTPMNTGELFF
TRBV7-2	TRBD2	CASSFIAGATPDTQYF
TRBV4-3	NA	CASSQEGGKGNIQYF
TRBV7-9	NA	CASSLALGLREQYF
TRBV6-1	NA	CASSESRGEGRGPQHF
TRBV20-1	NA	CSASGERVALETQYF
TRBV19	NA	CASSIRPISYNEQFF
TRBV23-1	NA	CASSQLRPLGRFF
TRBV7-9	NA	CASSLRGENQPQHF
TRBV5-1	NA	CASSSQRAADTQYF
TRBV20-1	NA	CSAPAGNTGELFF
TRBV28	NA	CASSLFSGFEKLFF
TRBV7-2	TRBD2	CASSLSGESIHEQYF
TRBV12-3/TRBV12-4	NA	CASSSTGSGANVLTF
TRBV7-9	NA	CASSLDLGPTREGYEQYF
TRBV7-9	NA	CASSFSGVGYTF
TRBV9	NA	CASSSPAANVLTF
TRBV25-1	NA	CASSAGVFGYGYTF
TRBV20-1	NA	CSARDLAKNTGELFF
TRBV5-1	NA	CASSLGDLPAGEQYF
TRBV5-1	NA	CASSFTARPYGYTF
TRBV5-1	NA	CASSPGDRETQYF
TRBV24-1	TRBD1	CATRGTGLLGAGELFF